This T cell receptor (beta chain) was recovered during a study of shared clonotypes between healthy human individuals. The assay was immunoSEQ multiplex PCR, and TCRdb's table has in-frame clones only and misses some. The sample lists 600,000 to 750,000 clones, 72% occurring once. Germline loops: CDR1 DFQATT, CDR2 SNEGSKA (reference sequence). The CDR3 sequence is 11 residues long. What was sequenced was memory CD4+ T cells sorted from blood. Subset meaning: CD45RA-negative fraction. The TCR originated in a woman in her twenties or thirties in good health. This sequence joins TRBV20-1 and TRBJ2-5; D gene uncertain. The DNA matches TRBJ2-7 better at its end, which makes the J call doubtful. The CDR3 is CSASVNHEQYF. The CDR3 DNA reads as TGCAGTGCTAGCGTAAATCACGAGCAGTACTTC.